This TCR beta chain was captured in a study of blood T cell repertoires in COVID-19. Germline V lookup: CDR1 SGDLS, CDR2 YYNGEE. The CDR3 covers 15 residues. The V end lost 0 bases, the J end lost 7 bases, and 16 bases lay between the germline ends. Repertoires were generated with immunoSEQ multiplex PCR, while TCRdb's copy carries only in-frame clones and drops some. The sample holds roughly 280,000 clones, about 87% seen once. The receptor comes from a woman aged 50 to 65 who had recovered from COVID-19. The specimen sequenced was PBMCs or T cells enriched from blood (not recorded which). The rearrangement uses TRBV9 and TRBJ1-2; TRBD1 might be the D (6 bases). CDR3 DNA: TGTGCCAGCAGCGTAGAGGGGGTGGGAGTAGGTGGCTACACCTTC. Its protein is CASSVEGVGVGGYTF.